A selection of T cell receptor beta chains follows, all from one sample in a study of neoadjuvant anti-PD-1 for oral cavity cancer. TCRdb's table, derived via immunoSEQ multiplex PCR, lists solely in-frame clones and lacks some. The repertoire holds 8,300 or so clones, with around 63% as singletons. Source: PBMCs, taken after nivolumab (anti-PD-1) treatment. All receptors derive from a person aged 40 to 85 with oral cavity squamous cell carcinoma. Both conserved end residues are part of each CDR3. The order of the fields is clone size, D gene, V gene, J gene, CDR3 DNA, CDR3 protein. D genes are given only for firm matches. Clone size, where shown, is once, few, many, or a class for clones that have expanded.

clone_size: once
d_call: TRBD1
v_call: TRBV7-2
j_call: TRBJ1-2
cdr3_nt: TGTGCCAGCAGCTTAGCGACAGGGTCCTATGGCTACACCTTC
cdr3_aa: CASSLATGSYGYTF

clone_size: .
d_call: TRBD1
v_call: TRBV4-1
j_call: TRBJ1-1
cdr3_nt: TGCGCCAGCAGCAAAAACCCAACTGACAGGGAGAACACTGAAGCTTTCTTT
cdr3_aa: CASSKNPTDRENTEAFF

clone_size: .
d_call: .
v_call: TRBV5-1
j_call: TRBJ1-3
cdr3_nt: TGCGCCAGCAGCCCAGGGACCTCTGGAAACACCATATATTTT
cdr3_aa: CASSPGTSGNTIYF

clone_size: .
d_call: .
v_call: TRBV19
j_call: TRBJ1-5
cdr3_nt: TGTGCCAGTAGTATGTCTCCGCGGGGCTCTTTAACGCAGCCCCAGCATTTT
cdr3_aa: CASSMSPRGSLTQPQHF

clone_size: .
d_call: .
v_call: TRBV2
j_call: TRBJ2-3
cdr3_nt: TGTGCCAGCATGGCGGGGGATACGCAGTATTTT
cdr3_aa: CASMAGDTQYF

clone_size: .
d_call: .
v_call: TRBV6-5
j_call: TRBJ2-7
cdr3_nt: TGTGCCAGCACTCGGGGGGCGAACTCCTACGAGCAGTACTTC
cdr3_aa: CASTRGANSYEQYF

clone_size: .
d_call: TRBD1
v_call: TRBV7-2
j_call: TRBJ2-5
cdr3_nt: TGTGCCAGCAGCCTGGGACAGGGAGGTGGTGGGACCCAGTACTTC
cdr3_aa: CASSLGQGGGGTQYF

clone_size: few
d_call: TRBD1
v_call: TRBV6-1
j_call: TRBJ2-7
cdr3_nt: TGTGCCTCCAACCCCGGGACAGAGATCTACGAGCAGTACTTC
cdr3_aa: CASNPGTEIYEQYF

clone_size: .
d_call: .
v_call: TRBV5-6
j_call: TRBJ2-1
cdr3_nt: TGTGCCAGCAGCCCAGCGGGCACGGCTAGAGTTAGTGAGCAGTTCTTC
cdr3_aa: CASSPAGTARVSEQFF

clone_size: .
d_call: TRBD1
v_call: TRBV6-1
j_call: TRBJ1-4
cdr3_nt: TGTGCCAGCAGGGACAGGGCCTCTGAAAAACTGTTTTTT
cdr3_aa: CASRDRASEKLFF

clone_size: large
d_call: TRBD1
v_call: TRBV27
j_call: TRBJ1-2
cdr3_nt: TGTGCCAGCAGTTTATCGACAGGGGCGCGTGGCTACACCTTC
cdr3_aa: CASSLSTGARGYTF

clone_size: once
d_call: TRBD1
v_call: TRBV10-3
j_call: TRBJ2-5
cdr3_nt: TGTGCCATCAGTTTGGACAGGGGCGACGAGACCCAGTACTTC
cdr3_aa: CAISLDRGDETQYF

clone_size: .
d_call: TRBD1
v_call: TRBV29-1
j_call: TRBJ1-4
cdr3_nt: TGCAGCGGCAACAGGGGGCCGGGTGAAAAACTGTTTTTT
cdr3_aa: CSGNRGPGEKLFF

clone_size: .
d_call: .
v_call: TRBV6-6
j_call: TRBJ2-7
cdr3_nt: TGTGCCAGCAGCCGTCAGCCCGGCGAGCAGTACTTC
cdr3_aa: CASSRQPGEQYF

clone_size: .
d_call: TRBD2
v_call: TRBV7-9
j_call: TRBJ2-5
cdr3_nt: TGTGCCAGCAGCTTCCGACTAGCGGGCGAAGAGACCCAGTACTTC
cdr3_aa: CASSFRLAGEETQYF

clone_size: .
d_call: .
v_call: TRBV6-5
j_call: TRBJ2-3
cdr3_nt: TGTGCCAGCAGTCCCCTGACGGGGTTATCCGGTACGCAGTATTTT
cdr3_aa: CASSPLTGLSGTQYF

clone_size: .
d_call: .
v_call: TRBV9
j_call: TRBJ1-2
cdr3_nt: TGTGCCAGCAGCGTCCGTGAGGCGTCAGGAGGCTACACCTTC
cdr3_aa: CASSVREASGGYTF

clone_size: once
d_call: TRBD1
v_call: TRBV5-6
j_call: TRBJ1-2
cdr3_nt: TGTGCCAGCAGCCCGGGACAGGGGGACGGCTACACCTTC
cdr3_aa: CASSPGQGDGYTF

clone_size: .
d_call: .
v_call: TRBV7-2
j_call: TRBJ2-1
cdr3_nt: TGTGCCAGCACCAGGTGGGGCAGGGGAAACAATGAGCAGTTCTTC
cdr3_aa: CASTRWGRGNNEQFF

clone_size: few
d_call: .
v_call: TRBV15
j_call: TRBJ2-7
cdr3_nt: TGTGCCACCAGCAGAGATCGAGGCTCGACCTCCTACGAGCAGTACTTC
cdr3_aa: CATSRDRGSTSYEQYF

clone_size: .
d_call: .
v_call: TRBV9
j_call: TRBJ2-6
cdr3_nt: TGTGCCAGCAGCGTAGTCCTCGGGGCGGCTGGGGCCAACGTCCTGACTTTC
cdr3_aa: CASSVVLGAAGANVLTF

clone_size: .
d_call: TRBD2
v_call: TRBV6-1
j_call: TRBJ2-3
cdr3_nt: TGTGCCAGCAGTGTTCTGGCGGGGGGGACAGATACGCAGTATTTT
cdr3_aa: CASSVLAGGTDTQYF

clone_size: .
d_call: .
v_call: TRBV5-6
j_call: TRBJ1-6
cdr3_nt: TGTGCCAGCAGCTTGGTGGCGGGTCCTTCACCCCTCCACTTT
cdr3_aa: CASSLVAGPSPLHF

clone_size: .
d_call: .
v_call: TRBV6-5
j_call: TRBJ1-1
cdr3_nt: TGTGCCAGCAGCGCGAGGGAATACACTGAAGCTTTCTTT
cdr3_aa: CASSAREYTEAFF

clone_size: .
d_call: .
v_call: TRBV5-1
j_call: TRBJ1-1
cdr3_nt: TGCGCCAGCAGCTTGGTCGGCAGCAACACTGAAGCTTTCTTT
cdr3_aa: CASSLVGSNTEAFF

clone_size: few
d_call: .
v_call: TRBV5-6
j_call: TRBJ1-4
cdr3_nt: TGTGCCAGCAGCTTGGTGGGCAGGGAGGAACTGTTTTTT
cdr3_aa: CASSLVGREELFF

clone_size: .
d_call: .
v_call: TRBV21-1
j_call: TRBJ2-3
cdr3_nt: TGTGCCAGCATGCGGCTTCGGGATGGGGTTTCAGATACGCAGTATTTT
cdr3_aa: CASMRLRDGVSDTQYF

clone_size: .
d_call: .
v_call: TRBV2
j_call: TRBJ1-5
cdr3_nt: TGTGCCAGCAGGCCATCCTCCGGGACGGGTGCCCGGCCCCAGCATTTT
cdr3_aa: CASRPSSGTGARPQHF

clone_size: .
d_call: TRBD1
v_call: TRBV7-8
j_call: TRBJ1-5
cdr3_nt: TGTGCCAGCAGCCGAGAGGCAGGGGGCAGTAATCAGCCCCAGCATTTT
cdr3_aa: CASSREAGGSNQPQHF

clone_size: .
d_call: TRBD1
v_call: TRBV7-9
j_call: TRBJ1-2
cdr3_nt: TGTGCCAGCAGCTCGGGACAGCAGTATGGCTACACCTTC
cdr3_aa: CASSSGQQYGYTF

clone_size: few
d_call: TRBD1
v_call: TRBV29-1
j_call: TRBJ2-4
cdr3_nt: TGCAGCGTTGCCGACAGGGTAATCCAAAACATTCAGTACTTC
cdr3_aa: CSVADRVIQNIQYF

clone_size: .
d_call: .
v_call: TRBV6-6
j_call: TRBJ2-7
cdr3_nt: TGTGCCAGCAGTGACCCGGGACTGACCTACGAGCAGTACTTC
cdr3_aa: CASSDPGLTYEQYF

clone_size: .
d_call: .
v_call: TRBV27
j_call: TRBJ1-5
cdr3_nt: TGTGCCAGCAGTTCAGGGGCAAGGCGTCAGCCCCAGCATTTT
cdr3_aa: CASSSGARRQPQHF

clone_size: .
d_call: .
v_call: TRBV2
j_call: TRBJ2-5
cdr3_nt: TGTGCCAGCACCCCGGCGGACAGGGAGGGCGAGACCCAGTACTTC
cdr3_aa: CASTPADREGETQYF

clone_size: few
d_call: TRBD1
v_call: TRBV6-5
j_call: TRBJ1-1
cdr3_nt: TGTGCCAGCAGCTACAGGGGGAACACTGAAGCTTTCTTT
cdr3_aa: CASSYRGNTEAFF

clone_size: .
d_call: .
v_call: TRBV27
j_call: TRBJ1-2
cdr3_nt: TGTGCCAGCAGTTTATCCTCTCTCGGGGGGGCGCGCTATGGCTACACCTTC
cdr3_aa: CASSLSSLGGARYGYTF

clone_size: .
d_call: .
v_call: TRBV14
j_call: TRBJ1-1
cdr3_nt: TGTGCCAGCAGCCAAGAGGGGGGTTTCGCTGAAGCTTTCTTT
cdr3_aa: CASSQEGGFAEAFF

clone_size: few
d_call: .
v_call: TRBV29-1
j_call: TRBJ2-3
cdr3_nt: TGCAGCGTTGAACCTACGGGCACAGATACGCAGTATTTT
cdr3_aa: CSVEPTGTDTQYF

clone_size: .
d_call: TRBD2
v_call: TRBV2
j_call: TRBJ2-7
cdr3_nt: TGTGCCAGCAGTGTCCCTAGCGGGGGGGCCTACGAGCAGTACTTC
cdr3_aa: CASSVPSGGAYEQYF

clone_size: .
d_call: .
v_call: TRBV30
j_call: TRBJ1-3
cdr3_nt: TGTGCCTGGAGTGTGAGGCCCGGAGGGGGAAACACCATATATTTT
cdr3_aa: CAWSVRPGGGNTIYF

clone_size: .
d_call: TRBD1
v_call: TRBV5-1
j_call: TRBJ2-2
cdr3_nt: TGCGCCAGCAGCTTCACAGGGGGCACCGGGGAGCTGTTTTTT
cdr3_aa: CASSFTGGTGELFF

clone_size: .
d_call: TRBD1
v_call: TRBV7-9
j_call: TRBJ1-1
cdr3_nt: TGTGCCAGCAGCCTTCCGGGACAGGGAGGGACTGAAGCTTTCTTT
cdr3_aa: CASSLPGQGGTEAFF

clone_size: .
d_call: .
v_call: TRBV2
j_call: TRBJ2-5
cdr3_nt: TGTGCCAGCAGTGGCGAGGACTCCCAGGAGACCCAGTACTTC
cdr3_aa: CASSGEDSQETQYF

clone_size: few
d_call: .
v_call: TRBV2
j_call: TRBJ1-5
cdr3_nt: TGTGCCAGCCGTACAGGGACGGGGAATCAGCCCCAGCATTTT
cdr3_aa: CASRTGTGNQPQHF

clone_size: .
d_call: TRBD1
v_call: TRBV5-1
j_call: TRBJ2-6
cdr3_nt: TGCGCCAGCAGCTTGGACCCTCCAGGGGGTTCCTACTCTGGGGCCAACGTCCTGACTTTC
cdr3_aa: CASSLDPPGGSYSGANVLTF

clone_size: .
d_call: .
v_call: TRBV18
j_call: TRBJ2-3
cdr3_nt: TGTGCCAGCTCACCACTAGTCACAGGCACAGATACGCAGTATTTT
cdr3_aa: CASSPLVTGTDTQYF

clone_size: .
d_call: .
v_call: TRBV6-5
j_call: TRBJ1-2
cdr3_nt: TGTGCCAGCAGTAACGGGGCTCAGATCTATGGCTACACCTTC
cdr3_aa: CASSNGAQIYGYTF

clone_size: .
d_call: .
v_call: TRBV19
j_call: TRBJ2-7
cdr3_nt: TGTGCCACCGCCCTGGGGGCGGGGGCGATCCCCTACGAGCAGTACTTC
cdr3_aa: CATALGAGAIPYEQYF

clone_size: .
d_call: .
v_call: TRBV29-1
j_call: TRBJ2-2
cdr3_nt: TGCAGCGTTGAGAACACCGGGGAGCTGTTTTTT
cdr3_aa: CSVENTGELFF

clone_size: .
d_call: .
v_call: TRBV11-2
j_call: TRBJ1-1
cdr3_nt: TGTGCCAGCAGCCTAACGTCTGAAGCTTTCTTT
cdr3_aa: CASSLTSEAFF

clone_size: .
d_call: .
v_call: TRBV2
j_call: TRBJ2-3
cdr3_nt: TGTGCCGGCATGGCGGGGGATACGCAGTATTTT
cdr3_aa: CAGMAGDTQYF

clone_size: .
d_call: .
v_call: TRBV4-2
j_call: TRBJ2-7
cdr3_nt: TGTGCCAGCAGCCTGGGACGGACCTACGAGCAGTACTTC
cdr3_aa: CASSLGRTYEQYF

clone_size: .
d_call: .
v_call: TRBV19
j_call: TRBJ2-2
cdr3_nt: TGTGCCAGTAGTTCACCTTGGGACGACGGGGGCCTCACTTATATAAACACCGGGGAGCTGTTTTTT
cdr3_aa: CASSSPWDDGGLTYINTGELFF

clone_size: few
d_call: TRBD1
v_call: TRBV9
j_call: TRBJ1-2
cdr3_nt: TGTGCCAGCAGCTTGGACAGGCTTCCTAACTATGGCTACACCTTC
cdr3_aa: CASSLDRLPNYGYTF